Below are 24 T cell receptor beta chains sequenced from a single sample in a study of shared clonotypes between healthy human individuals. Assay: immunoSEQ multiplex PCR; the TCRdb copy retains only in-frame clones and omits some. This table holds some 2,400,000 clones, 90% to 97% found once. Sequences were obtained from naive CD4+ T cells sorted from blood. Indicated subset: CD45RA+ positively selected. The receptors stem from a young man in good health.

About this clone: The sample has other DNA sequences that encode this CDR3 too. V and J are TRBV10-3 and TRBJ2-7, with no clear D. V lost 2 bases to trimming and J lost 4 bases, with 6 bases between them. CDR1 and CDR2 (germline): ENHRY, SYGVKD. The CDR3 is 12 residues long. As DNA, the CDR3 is TGTGCCATCAGTGAGGCAGGTTACGAGCAGTACTTC. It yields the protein CAISEAGYEQYF.

The CDR3 sequence: CASSAPRGSNEKLFF. The CDR3 nucleotides are TGTGCCAGCAGCGCCCCCCGGGGGAGTAATGAAAAACTGTTTTTT. The chain joins TRBV6-1 to TRBJ1-4, with D maybe TRBD1 (5 bases). The CDR3 totals 15 residues. Germline V gene sequence: CDR1 MNHNS, CDR2 SASEGT. Trimming cost V 6 bases and J 4 bases, with 15 bases left between them.

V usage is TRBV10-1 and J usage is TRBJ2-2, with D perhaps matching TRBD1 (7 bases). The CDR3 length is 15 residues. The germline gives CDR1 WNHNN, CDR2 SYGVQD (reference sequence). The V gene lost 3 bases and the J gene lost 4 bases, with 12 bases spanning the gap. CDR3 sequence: CASSERQGGTGELFF. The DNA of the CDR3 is TGCGCCAGCAGTGAAAGACAGGGAGGCACCGGGGAGCTGTTTTTT.

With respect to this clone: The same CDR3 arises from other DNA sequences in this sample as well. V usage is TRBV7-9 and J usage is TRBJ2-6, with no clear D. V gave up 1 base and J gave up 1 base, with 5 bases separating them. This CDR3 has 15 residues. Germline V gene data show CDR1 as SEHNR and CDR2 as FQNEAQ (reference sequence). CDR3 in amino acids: CASSLVGSGANVLTF. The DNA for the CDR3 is TGTGCCAGCAGCTTAGTGGGATCTGGGGCCAACGTCCTGACTTTC. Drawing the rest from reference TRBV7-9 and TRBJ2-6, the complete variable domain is DTGVSQNPRHKITKRGQNVTFRCDPISEHNRLYWYRQTLGQGPEFLTYFQNEAQLEKSRLLSDRFSAERPKGSFSTLEIQRTEQGDSAMYLCASSLVGSGANVLTFGAGSRLTVL.

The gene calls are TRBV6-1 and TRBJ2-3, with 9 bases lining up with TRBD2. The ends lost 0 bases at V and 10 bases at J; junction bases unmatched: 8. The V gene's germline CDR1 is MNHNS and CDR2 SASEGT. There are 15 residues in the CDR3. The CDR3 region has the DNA TGTGCCAGCAGTGAAGCTTTAGCGGGAGTCGGCGCGCAGTATTTT. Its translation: CASSEALAGVGAQYF.

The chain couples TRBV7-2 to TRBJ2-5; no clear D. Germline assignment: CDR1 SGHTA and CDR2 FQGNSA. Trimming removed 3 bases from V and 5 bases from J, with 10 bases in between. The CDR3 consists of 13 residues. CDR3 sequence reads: CASSFSTRETQYF. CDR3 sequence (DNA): TGTGCCAGCAGCTTTTCAACGAGGGAGACCCAGTACTTC.

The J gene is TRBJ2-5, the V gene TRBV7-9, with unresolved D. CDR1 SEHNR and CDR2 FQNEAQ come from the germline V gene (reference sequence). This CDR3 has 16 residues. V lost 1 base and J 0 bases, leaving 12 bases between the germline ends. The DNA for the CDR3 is TGTGCCAGCAGCTTAGAGGGTCTGGCGTACCAAGAGACCCAGTACTTC. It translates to CASSLEGLAYQETQYF.

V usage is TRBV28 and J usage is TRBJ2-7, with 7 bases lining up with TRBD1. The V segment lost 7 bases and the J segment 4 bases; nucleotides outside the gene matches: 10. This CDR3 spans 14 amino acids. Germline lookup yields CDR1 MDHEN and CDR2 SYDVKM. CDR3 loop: CASIAGGRSYEQYF. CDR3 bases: TGTGCCAGCATCGCAGGGGGTCGGTCGTACGAGCAGTACTTC.

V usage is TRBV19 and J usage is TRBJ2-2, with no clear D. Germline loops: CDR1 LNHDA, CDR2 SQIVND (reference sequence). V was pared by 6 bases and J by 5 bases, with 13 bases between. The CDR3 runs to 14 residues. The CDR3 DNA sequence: TGTGCCAGTAGGAGAGGAGTAGGAACCGGGGAGCTGTTTTTT. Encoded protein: CASRRGVGTGELFF.

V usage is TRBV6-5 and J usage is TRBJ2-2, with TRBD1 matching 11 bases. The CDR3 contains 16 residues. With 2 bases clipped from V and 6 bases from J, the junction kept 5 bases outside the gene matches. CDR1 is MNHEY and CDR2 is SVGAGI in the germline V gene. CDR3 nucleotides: TGTGCCAGCAGTTACGCCGGGACAGGGGGTCCCGGGGAGCTGTTTTTT. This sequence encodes CASSYAGTGGPGELFF.

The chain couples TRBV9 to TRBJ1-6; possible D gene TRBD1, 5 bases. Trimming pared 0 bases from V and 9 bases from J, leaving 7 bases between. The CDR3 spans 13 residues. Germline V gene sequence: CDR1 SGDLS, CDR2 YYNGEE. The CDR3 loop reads CASSVEGSSPLHF. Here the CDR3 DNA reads TGTGCCAGCAGCGTAGAGGGGAGTTCACCCCTCCACTTT.

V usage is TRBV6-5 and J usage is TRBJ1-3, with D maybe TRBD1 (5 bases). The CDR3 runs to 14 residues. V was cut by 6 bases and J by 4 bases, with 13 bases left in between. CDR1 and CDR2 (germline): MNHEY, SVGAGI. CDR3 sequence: CASRRRADGNTIYF. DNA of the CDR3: TGTGCCAGCAGACGCAGGGCGGACGGAAACACCATATATTTT.

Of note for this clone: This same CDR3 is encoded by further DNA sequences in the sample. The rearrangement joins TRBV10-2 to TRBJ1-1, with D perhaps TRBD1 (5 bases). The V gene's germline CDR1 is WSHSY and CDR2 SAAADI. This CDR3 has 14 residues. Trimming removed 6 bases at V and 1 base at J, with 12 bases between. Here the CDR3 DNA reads TGCGCCAGCAGGGCCGGGACGGCGAACACTGAAGCTTTCTTT. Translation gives CASRAGTANTEAFF.

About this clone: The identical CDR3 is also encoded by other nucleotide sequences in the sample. CDR3 region: CASSPSGATNYGYTF. DNA of the CDR3: TGTGCCAGCTCACCGTCAGGCGCCACTAACTATGGCTACACCTTC. The genes are TRBV18 and TRBJ1-2; D not resolved. The CDR3 is 15 amino acids. Germline V gene sequence: CDR1 KGHSH, CDR2 LQKENI. V was clipped by 3 bases and J by 0 bases, with 11 bases between them.

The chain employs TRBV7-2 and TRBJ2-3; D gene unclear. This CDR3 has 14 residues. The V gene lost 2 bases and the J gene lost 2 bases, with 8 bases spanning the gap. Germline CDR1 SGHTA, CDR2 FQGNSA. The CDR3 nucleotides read TGTGCCAGCAGCTTACCCCAACCCACAGATACGCAGTATTTT. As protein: CASSLPQPTDTQYF.

Written as DNA, the CDR3 is TGTGCCAGCAGCTCAGACAGGGGCGACGTCCTGACTTTC. The encoded protein is CASSSDRGDVLTF. This chain connects TRBV6-5 to TRBJ2-6; 8 nucleotides match TRBD1. The CDR3 consists of 13 residues. Germline V gene lookup returns CDR1 MNHEY and CDR2 SVGAGI. After removal of 6 bases from V and 11 bases from J, the junction contained 6 bases not matched to a gene.

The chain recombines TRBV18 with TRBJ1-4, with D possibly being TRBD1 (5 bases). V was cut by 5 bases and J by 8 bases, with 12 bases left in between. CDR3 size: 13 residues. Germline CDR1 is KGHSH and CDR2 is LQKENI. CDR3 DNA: TGTGCCAGCTCAAGGGGTGATAAGGAAAAACTGTTTTTT. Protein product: CASSRGDKEKLFF.

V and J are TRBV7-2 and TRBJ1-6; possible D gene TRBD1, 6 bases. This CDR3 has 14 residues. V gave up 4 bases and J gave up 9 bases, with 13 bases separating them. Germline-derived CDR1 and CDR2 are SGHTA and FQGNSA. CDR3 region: CASSSGQSASPLHF. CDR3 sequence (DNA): TGTGCCAGCAGCTCCGGACAGTCGGCTTCACCCCTCCACTTT. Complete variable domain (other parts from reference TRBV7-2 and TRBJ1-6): GAGVSQSPSNKVTEKGKDVELRCDPISGHTALYWYRQSLGQGLEFLIYFQGNSAPDKSGLPSDRFSAERTGGSVSTLTIQRTQQEDSAVYLCASSSGQSASPLHFGNGTRLTVT.

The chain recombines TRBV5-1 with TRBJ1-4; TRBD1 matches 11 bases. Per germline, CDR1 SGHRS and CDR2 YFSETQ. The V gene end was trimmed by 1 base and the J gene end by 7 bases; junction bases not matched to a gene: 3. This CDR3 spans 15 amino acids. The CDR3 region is CASSLLGTGGEKLFF. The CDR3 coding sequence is TGCGCCAGCAGCTTGCTGGGGACAGGGGGTGAAAAACTGTTTTTT.

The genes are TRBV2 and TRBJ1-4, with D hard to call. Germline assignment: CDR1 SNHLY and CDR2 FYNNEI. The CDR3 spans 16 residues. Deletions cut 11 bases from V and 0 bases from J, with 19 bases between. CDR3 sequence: CAARAAPQATNEKLFF. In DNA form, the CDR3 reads TGTGCCGCAAGAGCCGCGCCACAAGCAACTAATGAAAAACTGTTTTTT. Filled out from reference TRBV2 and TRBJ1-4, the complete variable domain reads EPEVTQTPSHQVTQMGQEVILRCVPISNHLYFYWYRQILGQKVEFLVSFYNNEISEKSEIFDDQFSVERPDGSNFTLKIRSTKLEDSAMYFCAARAAPQATNEKLFFGSGTQLSVL.

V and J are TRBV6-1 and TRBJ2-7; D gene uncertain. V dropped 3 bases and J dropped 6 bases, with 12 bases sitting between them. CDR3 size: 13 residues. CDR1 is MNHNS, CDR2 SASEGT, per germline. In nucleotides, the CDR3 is TGTGCCAGCAGTGAGACCAGTACCGGCGAGCAGTACTTC. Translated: CASSETSTGEQYF.

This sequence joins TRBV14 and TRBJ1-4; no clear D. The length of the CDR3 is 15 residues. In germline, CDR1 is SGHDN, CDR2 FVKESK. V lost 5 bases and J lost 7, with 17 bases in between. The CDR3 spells CASSDSYIGFEKLFF. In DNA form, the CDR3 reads TGTGCCAGCAGCGATTCTTACATCGGGTTTGAAAAACTGTTTTTT.

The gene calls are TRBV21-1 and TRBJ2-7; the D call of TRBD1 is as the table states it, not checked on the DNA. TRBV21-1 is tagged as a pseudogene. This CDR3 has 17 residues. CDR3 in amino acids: CASSAPSGGQGTYEQYF. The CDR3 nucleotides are TGTGCCAGCAGCGCACCTTCGGGGGGACAGGGCACCTACGAGCAGTACTTC.

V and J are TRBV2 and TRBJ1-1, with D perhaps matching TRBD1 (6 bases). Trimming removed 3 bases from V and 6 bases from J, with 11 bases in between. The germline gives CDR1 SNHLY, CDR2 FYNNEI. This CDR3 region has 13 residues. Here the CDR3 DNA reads TGTGCCAGCAGTGATTGGGGGGCCCCTGAAGCTTTCTTT. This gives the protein CASSDWGAPEAFF.